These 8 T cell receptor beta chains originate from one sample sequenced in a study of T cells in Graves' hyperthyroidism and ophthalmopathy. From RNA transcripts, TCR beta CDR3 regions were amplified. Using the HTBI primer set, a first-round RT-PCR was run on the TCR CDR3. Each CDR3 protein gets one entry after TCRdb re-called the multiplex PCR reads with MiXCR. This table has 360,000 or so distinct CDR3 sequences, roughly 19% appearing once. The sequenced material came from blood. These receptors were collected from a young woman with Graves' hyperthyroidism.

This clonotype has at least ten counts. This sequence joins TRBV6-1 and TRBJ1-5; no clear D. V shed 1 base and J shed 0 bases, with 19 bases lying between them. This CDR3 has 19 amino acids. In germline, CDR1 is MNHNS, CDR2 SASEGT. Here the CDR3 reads CASSEGIIGRTDSNQPQHF. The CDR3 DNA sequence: TGTGCCAGCAGTGAAGGTATAATTGGTAGAACCGATAGCAATCAGCCCCAGCATTTT.

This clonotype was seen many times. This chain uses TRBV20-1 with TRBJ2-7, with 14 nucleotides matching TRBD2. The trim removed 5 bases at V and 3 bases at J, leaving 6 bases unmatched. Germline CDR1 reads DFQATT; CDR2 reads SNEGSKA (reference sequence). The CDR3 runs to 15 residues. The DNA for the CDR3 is TGCAGTGCTTCCGGGACTAGCGGGGGATACTACGAGCAGTACTTC. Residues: CSASGTSGGYYEQYF.

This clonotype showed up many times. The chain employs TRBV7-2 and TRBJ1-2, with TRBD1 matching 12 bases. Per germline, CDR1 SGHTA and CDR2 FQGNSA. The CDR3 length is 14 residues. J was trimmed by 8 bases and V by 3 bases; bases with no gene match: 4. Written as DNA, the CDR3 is TGTGCCAGCAGCTTGGGACAGGGGGCAGGGGGCTACACCTTC. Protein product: CASSLGQGAGGYTF.

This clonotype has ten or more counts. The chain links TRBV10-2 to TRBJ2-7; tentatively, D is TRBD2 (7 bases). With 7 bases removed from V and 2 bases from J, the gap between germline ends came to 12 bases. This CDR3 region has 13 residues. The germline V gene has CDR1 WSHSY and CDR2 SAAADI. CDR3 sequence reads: CASMRGGAYEQYF. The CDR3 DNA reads TGCGCCAGCATGAGGGGGGGGGCCTACGAGCAGTACTTC.

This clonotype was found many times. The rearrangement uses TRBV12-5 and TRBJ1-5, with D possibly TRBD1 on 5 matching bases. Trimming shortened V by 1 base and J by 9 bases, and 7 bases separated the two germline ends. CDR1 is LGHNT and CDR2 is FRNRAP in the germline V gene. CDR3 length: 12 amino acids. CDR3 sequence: CASGLAQGPQHF. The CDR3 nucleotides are TGTGCTAGTGGTTTGGCCCAGGGGCCCCAGCATTTT. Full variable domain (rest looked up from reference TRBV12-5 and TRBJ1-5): DARVTQTPRHKVTEMGQEVTMRCQPILGHNTVFWYRQTMMQGLELLAYFRNRAPLDDSGMPKDRFSAEMPDATLATLKIQPSEPRDSAVYFCASGLAQGPQHFGDGTRLSIL.

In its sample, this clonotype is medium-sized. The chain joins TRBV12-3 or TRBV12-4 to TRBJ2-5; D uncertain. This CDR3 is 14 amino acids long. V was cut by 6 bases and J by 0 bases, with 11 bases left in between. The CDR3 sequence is CASSHGVNQETQYF. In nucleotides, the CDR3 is TGTGCCAGCAGCCACGGAGTGAACCAAGAGACCCAGTACTTC.

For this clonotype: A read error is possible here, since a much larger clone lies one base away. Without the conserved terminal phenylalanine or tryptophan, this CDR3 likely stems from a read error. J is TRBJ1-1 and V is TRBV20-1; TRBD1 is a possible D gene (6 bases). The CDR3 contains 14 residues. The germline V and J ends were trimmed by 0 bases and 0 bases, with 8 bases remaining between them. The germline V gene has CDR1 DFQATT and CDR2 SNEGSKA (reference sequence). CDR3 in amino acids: CSAREGTLNTEAFL. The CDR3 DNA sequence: TGCAGTGCTAGAGAGGGGACATTGAACACTGAAGCTTTCTTG.

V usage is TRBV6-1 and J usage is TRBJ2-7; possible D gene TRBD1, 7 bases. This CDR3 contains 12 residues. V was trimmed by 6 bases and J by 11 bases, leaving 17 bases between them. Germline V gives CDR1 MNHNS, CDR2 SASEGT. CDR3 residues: CASSGITGEEYF. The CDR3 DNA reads TGTGCCAGCAGCGGCATTACAGGGGAGGAGTACTTC.